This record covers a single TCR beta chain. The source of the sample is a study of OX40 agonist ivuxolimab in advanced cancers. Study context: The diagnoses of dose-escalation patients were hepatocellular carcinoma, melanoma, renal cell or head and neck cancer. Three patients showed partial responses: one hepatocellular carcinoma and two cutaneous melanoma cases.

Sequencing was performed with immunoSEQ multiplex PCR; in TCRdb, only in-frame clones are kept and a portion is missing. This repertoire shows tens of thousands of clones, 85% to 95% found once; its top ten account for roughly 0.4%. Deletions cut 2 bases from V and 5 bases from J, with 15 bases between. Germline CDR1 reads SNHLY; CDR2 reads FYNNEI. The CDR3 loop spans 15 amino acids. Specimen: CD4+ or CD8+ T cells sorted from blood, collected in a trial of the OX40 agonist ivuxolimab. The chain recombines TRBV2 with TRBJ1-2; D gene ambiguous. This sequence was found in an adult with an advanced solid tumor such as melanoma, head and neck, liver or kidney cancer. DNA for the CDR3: TGTGCCAGCAGTGAACTAGCCGGGGTTCTTTATGGCTACACCTTC. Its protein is CASSELAGVLYGYTF.